The source of this TCR beta chain is a study of shared clonotypes between healthy human individuals. Overall study findings and caveats: Shared clonotypes across all four donors exceeded non-shared ones in generation probability. With few donors, the genetic and exposure-history diversity represented was limited. Sequencing depth was expected to influence donor clonotype sharing.

The naive CD8 population came from CD45RO-negative cells selected for CCR7, without terminally differentiated effector memory CD45RA+ cells. Of note for this clone: No antigen is known for it.

The CDR3 has 14 residues. Trimming pared 4 bases from V and 3 bases from J, leaving 14 bases between. Germline V gene lookup returns CDR1 SGHRS and CDR2 YFSETQ. Original processing methods: Junction-only immunoSEQ data arrived without quality scores, meaning filtering differed. The method was immunoSEQ multiplex PCR; TCRdb's version includes in-frame clones alone and lacks a portion of them. V, J and clone size derive from that table, while D and trimming were established from the DNA sequence. The repertoire holds millions of clones, with about 95% as singletons. The receptor comes from a man in his late teens or twenties in good health. The sample taken for sequencing was naive CD8+ T cells sorted from blood. This chain connects TRBV5-1 to TRBJ2-7, with D unresolved. CDR3 amino acids: CASSLAVMGYEQYF. CDR3 nucleotides: TGCGCCAGCAGCCTGGCCGTAATGGGCTACGAGCAGTACTTC.